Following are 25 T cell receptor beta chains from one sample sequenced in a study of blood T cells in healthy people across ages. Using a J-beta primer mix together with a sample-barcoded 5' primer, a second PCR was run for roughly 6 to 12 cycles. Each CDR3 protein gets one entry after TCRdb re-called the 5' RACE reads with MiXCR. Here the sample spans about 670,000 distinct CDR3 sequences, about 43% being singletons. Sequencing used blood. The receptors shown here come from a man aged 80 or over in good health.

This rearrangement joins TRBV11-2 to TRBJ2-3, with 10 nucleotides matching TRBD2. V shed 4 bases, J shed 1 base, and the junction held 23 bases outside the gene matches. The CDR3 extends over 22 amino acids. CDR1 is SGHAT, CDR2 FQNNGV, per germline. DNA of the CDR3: TGTGCCAGCAGCTCCCGAACGTTGAGCGGGAGGGGACGAGGAACCCGCACAGATACGCAGTATTTT. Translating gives CASSSRTLSGRGRGTRTDTQYF.

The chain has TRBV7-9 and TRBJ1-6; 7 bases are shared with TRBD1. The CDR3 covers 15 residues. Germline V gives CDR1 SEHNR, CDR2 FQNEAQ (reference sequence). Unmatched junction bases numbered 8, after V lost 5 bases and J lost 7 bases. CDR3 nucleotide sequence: TGTGCCAGCAGCCGCGAGGGACAGAGGAATTCACCCCTCCACTTT. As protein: CASSREGQRNSPLHF.

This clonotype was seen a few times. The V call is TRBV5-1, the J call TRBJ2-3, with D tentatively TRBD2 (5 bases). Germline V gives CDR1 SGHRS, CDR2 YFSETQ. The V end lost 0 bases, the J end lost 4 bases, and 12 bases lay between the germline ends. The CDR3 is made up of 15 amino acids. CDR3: CASSLDGEIADTQYF. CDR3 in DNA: TGCGCCAGCAGCTTGGACGGGGAGATAGCAGATACGCAGTATTTT.

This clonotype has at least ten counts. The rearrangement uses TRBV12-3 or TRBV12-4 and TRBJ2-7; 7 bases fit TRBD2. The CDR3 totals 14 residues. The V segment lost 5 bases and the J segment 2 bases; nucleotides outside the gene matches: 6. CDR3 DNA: TGTGCCAGCAGTCGCTTAGCGGGTACCTACGAGCAGTACTTC. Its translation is CASSRLAGTYEQYF.

CDR3: CASSLGDYSNQPQHF. The DNA of the CDR3 is TGTGCCAGCAGCTTAGGGGACTATAGCAATCAGCCCCAGCATTTT. V is TRBV7-2 and J is TRBJ1-5; tentatively, D is TRBD1 (5 bases). The length of the CDR3 is 15 residues. Trimming left V 1 base short and J 0 bases short, with 7 bases between. Germline V gene sequence: CDR1 SGHTA, CDR2 FQGNSA.

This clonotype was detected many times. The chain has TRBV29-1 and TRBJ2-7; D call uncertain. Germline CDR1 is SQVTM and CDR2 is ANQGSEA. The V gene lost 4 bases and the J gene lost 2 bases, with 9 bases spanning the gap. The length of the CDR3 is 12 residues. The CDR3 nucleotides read TGCAGCGTTGTGAAGGGAACCTACGAGCAGTACTTC. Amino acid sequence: CSVVKGTYEQYF.

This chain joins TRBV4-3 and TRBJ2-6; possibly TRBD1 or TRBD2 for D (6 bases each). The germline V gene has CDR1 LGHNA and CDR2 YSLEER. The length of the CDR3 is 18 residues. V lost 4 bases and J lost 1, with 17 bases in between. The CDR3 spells CASSPKGGTPSGANVLTF. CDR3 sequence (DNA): TGCGCCAGCAGCCCCAAAGGGGGGACACCTTCTGGGGCCAACGTCCTGACTTTC.

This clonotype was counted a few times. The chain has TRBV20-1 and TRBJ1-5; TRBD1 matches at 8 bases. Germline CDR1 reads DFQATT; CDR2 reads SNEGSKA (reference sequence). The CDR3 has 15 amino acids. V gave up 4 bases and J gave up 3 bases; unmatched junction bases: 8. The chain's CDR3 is CSATRTGKVNQPQHF. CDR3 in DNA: TGCAGTGCTACCCGGACAGGGAAGGTCAATCAGCCCCAGCATTTT.

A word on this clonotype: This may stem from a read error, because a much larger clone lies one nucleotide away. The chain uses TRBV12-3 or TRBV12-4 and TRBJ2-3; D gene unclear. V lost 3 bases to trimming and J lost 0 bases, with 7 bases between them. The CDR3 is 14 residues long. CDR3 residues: CASSFSDSTDTQYF. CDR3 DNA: TGTGCCAGCAGTTTCTCGGACAGCACAGATACGCAGTATTTT.

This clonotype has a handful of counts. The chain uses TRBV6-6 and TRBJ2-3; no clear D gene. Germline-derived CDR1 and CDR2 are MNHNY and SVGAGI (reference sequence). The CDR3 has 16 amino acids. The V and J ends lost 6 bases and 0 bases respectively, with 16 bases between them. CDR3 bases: TGTGCCAGCAGCAAATCTAGAAAAGGTAGCACAGATACGCAGTATTTT. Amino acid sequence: CASSKSRKGSTDTQYF.

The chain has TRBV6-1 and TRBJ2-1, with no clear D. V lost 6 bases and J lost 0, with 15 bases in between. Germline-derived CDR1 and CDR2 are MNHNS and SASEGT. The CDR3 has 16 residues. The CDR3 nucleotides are TGTGCCAGCAGCGTTGGGCTACTTAACTCCTACAATGAGCAGTTCTTC. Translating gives CASSVGLLNSYNEQFF.

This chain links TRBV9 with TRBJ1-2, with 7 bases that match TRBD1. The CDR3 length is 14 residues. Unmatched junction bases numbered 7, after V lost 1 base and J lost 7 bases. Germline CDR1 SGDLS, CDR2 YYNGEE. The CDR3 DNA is TGTGCCAGCAGCGTAACGACAGGGACGGCTGGCTACACCTTC. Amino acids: CASSVTTGTAGYTF. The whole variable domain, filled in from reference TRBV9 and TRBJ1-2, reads DSGVTQTPKHLITATGQRVTLRCSPRSGDLSVYWYQQSLDQGLQFLIQYYNGEERAKGNILERFSAQQFPDLHSELNLSSLELGDSALYFCASSVTTGTAGYTFGSGTRLTVV.

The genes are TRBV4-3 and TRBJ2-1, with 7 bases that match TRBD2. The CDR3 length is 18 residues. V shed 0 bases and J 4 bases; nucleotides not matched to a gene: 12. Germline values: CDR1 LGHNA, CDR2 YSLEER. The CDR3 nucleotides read TGCGCCAGCAGCCAAGATCCCCCAGCTAGCGGAATATACAATGAGCAGTTCTTC. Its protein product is CASSQDPPASGIYNEQFF.

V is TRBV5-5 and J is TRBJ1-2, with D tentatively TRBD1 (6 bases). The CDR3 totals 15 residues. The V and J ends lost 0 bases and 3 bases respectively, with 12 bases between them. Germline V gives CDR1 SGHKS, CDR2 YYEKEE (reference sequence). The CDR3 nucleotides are TGTGCCAGCAGCTTGGAAGGGGGGCGCGACTATGGCTACACCTTC. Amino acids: CASSLEGGRDYGYTF.

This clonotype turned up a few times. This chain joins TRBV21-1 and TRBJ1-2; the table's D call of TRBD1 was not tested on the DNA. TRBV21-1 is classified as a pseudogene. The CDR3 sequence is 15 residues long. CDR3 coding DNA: TGTGCCAGCAGCAAAAGCAAAACAGGGGACTCTGGCTACACCTTC. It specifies CASSKSKTGDSGYTF.

The CDR3 protein is CASSYSGTGPVGEAFF. In nucleotides, the CDR3 is TGTGCCAGCAGTTACTCCGGGACAGGGCCTGTGGGTGAAGCTTTCTTT. The chain has TRBV6-6 and TRBJ1-1; 9 nucleotides line up with TRBD1. The CDR3 length is 16 residues. Trimming at V came to 0 bases and at J to 7 bases, leaving 9 bases not matched to a gene. The germline V gene has CDR1 MNHNY and CDR2 SVGAGI (reference sequence).

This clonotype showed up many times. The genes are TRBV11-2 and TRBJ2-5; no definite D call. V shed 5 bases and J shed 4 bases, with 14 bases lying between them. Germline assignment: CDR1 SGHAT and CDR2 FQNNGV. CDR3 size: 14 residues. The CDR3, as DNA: TGTGCCAGCAGCCTCAGGACCATCGCAGAGACCCAGTACTTC. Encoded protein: CASSLRTIAETQYF.

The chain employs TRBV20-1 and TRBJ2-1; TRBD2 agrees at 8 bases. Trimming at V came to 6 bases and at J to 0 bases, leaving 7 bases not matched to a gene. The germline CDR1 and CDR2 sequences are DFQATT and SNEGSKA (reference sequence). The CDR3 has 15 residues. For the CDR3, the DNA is TGCAGTGCCTTCAGCGGGGGCCTCTCCTACAATGAGCAGTTCTTC. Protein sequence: CSAFSGGLSYNEQFF.

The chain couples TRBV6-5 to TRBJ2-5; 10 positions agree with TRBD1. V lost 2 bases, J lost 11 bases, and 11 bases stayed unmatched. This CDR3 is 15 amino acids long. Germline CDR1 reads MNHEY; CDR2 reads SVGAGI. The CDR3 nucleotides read TGTGCCAGCAGTTACGGGACAGGGGTAGGCAATGAGCAGTACTTC. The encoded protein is CASSYGTGVGNEQYF.

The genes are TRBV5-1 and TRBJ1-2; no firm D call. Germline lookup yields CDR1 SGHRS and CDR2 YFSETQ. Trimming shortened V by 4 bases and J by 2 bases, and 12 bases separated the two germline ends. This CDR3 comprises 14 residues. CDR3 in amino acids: CASSVEGGNYGYTF. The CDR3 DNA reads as TGCGCCAGCAGCGTGGAGGGAGGAAACTATGGCTACACCTTC.

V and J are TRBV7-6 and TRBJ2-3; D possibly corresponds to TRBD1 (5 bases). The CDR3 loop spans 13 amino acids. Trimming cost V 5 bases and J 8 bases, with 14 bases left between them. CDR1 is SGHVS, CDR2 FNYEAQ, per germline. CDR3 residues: CASSPSRQGTQYF. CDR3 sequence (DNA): TGTGCCAGCAGCCCATCACGTCAGGGTACGCAGTATTTT.

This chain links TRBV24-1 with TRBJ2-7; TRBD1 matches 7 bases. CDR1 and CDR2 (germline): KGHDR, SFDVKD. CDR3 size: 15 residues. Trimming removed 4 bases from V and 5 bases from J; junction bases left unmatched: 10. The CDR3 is CATSERDSDLNEQYF. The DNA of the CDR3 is TGTGCCACCAGTGAACGGGACAGCGATCTCAACGAGCAGTACTTC.

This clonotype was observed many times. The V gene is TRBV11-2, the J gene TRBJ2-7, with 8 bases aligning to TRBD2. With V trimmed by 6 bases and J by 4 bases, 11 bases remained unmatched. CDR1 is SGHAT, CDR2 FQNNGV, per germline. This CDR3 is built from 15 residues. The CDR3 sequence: CASRSYGGGKYEQYF. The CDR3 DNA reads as TGTGCCAGCAGATCCTACGGGGGGGGCAAGTACGAGCAGTACTTC.

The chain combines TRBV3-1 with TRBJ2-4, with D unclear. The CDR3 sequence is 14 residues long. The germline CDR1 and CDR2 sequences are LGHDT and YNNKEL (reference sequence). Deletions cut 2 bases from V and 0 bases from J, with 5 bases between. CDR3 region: CASSQNLAKNIQYF. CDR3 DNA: TGTGCCAGCAGCCAAAACCTAGCCAAAAACATTCAGTACTTC.

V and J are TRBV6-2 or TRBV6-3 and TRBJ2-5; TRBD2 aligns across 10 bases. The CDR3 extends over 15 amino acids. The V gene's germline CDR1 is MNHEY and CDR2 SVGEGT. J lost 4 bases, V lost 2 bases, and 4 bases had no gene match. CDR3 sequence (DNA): TGTGCCAGCAGTTACCTAGCGGGAGTTCGAGAGACCCAGTACTTC. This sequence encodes CASSYLAGVRETQYF.